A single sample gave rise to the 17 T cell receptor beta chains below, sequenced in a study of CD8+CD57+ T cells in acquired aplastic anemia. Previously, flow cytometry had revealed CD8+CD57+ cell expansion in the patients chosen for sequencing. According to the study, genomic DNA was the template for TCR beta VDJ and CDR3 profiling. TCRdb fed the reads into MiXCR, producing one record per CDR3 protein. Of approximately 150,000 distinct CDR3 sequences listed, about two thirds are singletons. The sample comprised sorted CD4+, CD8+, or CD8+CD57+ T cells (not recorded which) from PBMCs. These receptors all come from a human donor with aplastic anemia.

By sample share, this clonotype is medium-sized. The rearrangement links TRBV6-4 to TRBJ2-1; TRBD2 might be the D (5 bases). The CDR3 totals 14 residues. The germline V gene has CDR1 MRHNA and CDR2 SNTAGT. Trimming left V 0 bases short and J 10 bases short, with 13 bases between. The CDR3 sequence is CASSDSIETGEQFF. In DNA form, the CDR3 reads TGTGCCAGCAGTGACTCGATTGAAACGGGGGAGCAGTTCTTC.

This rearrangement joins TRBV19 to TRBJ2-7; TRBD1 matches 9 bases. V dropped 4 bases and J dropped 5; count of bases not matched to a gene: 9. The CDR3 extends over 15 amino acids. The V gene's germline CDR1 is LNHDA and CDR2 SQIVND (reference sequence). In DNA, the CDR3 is TGTGCCAGTAGTAACCGGGACAGGGAGTCGGACGAGCAGTACTTC. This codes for CASSNRDRESDEQYF.

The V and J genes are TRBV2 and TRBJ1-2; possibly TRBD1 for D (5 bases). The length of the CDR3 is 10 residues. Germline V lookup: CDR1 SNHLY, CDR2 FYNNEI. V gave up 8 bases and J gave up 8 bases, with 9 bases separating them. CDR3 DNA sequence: TGTGCCAGCTCGGGGGAAGGCTACACCTTC. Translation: CASSGEGYTF.

The CDR3 sequence: CASSGLAGGPETQYF. CDR3 coding DNA: TGTGCCAGCAGTGGACTAGCGGGAGGGCCAGAGACCCAGTACTTC. This sequence joins TRBV6-1 and TRBJ2-5; TRBD2 matches at 14 bases. This CDR3 has 15 residues. The J segment lost 4 bases and the V segment lost 4 bases, leaving 2 bases of the junction unmatched. Germline values: CDR1 MNHNS, CDR2 SASEGT.

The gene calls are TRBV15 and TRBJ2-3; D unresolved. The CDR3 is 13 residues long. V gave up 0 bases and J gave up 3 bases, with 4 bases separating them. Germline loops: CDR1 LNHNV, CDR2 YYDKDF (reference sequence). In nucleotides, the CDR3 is TGTGCCACCAGCAGAGATCGAACAGATACGCAGTATTTT. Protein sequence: CATSRDRTDTQYF.

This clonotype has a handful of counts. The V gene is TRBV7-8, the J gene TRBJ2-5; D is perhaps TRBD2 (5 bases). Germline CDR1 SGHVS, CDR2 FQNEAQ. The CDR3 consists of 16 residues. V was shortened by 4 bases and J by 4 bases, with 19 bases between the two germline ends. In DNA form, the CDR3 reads TGTGCCAGCAGCTACAGCGAGGGTAGCTATGCAGAGACCCAGTACTTC. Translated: CASSYSEGSYAETQYF.

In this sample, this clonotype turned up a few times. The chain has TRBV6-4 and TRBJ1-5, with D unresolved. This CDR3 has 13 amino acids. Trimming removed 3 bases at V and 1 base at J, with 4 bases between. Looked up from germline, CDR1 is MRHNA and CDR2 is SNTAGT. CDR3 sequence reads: CASSEGSNQPQHF. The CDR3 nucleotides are TGTGCCAGCAGTGAGGGGAGCAATCAGCCCCAGCATTTT.

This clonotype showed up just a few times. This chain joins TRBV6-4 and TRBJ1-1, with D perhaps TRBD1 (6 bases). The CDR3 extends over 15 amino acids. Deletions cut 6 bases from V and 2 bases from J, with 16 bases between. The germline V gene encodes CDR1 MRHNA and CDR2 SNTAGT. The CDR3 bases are TGTGCCAGCAGCAGGAACGGACAGCCTAACACTGAAGCTTTCTTT. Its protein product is CASSRNGQPNTEAFF.

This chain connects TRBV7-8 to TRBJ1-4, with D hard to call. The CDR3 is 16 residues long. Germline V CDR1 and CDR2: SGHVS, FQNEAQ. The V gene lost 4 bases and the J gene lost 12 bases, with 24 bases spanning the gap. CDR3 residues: CASSSRTASPQVQLFF. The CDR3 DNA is TGTGCCAGCAGCTCTAGGACCGCTTCGCCCCAAGTACAACTGTTTTTT.

In DNA, the CDR3 is TGCGCCAGCAGCCAAGATTCGAAAGGGGGGACTGAAGCTTTCTTT. It is translated as CASSQDSKGGTEAFF. The rearrangement uses TRBV4-3 and TRBJ1-1; a weak D match, TRBD1 (6 bases). V lost 0 bases and J lost 5, with 13 bases in between. Germline CDR1 LGHNA, CDR2 YSLEER. This CDR3 contains 15 residues.

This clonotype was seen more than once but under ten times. CDR3 nucleotide sequence: TGTGCCACCAGCAGAGGAGAGACCCAGTACTTC. Translated: CATSRGETQYF. The chain carries TRBV15 and TRBJ2-5; no clear D. V was trimmed by 1 base and J by 4 bases, leaving 1 base between them. There are 11 residues in the CDR3. Germline V CDR1 and CDR2: LNHNV, YYDKDF (reference sequence).

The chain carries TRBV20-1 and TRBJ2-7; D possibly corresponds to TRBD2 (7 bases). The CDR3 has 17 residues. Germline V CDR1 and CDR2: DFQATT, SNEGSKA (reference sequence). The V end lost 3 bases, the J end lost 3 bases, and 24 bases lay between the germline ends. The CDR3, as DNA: TGCAGTGCTAGCCATCCTAACCGGGGGGCTAGCGACTACGAGCAGTACTTC. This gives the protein CSASHPNRGASDYEQYF.

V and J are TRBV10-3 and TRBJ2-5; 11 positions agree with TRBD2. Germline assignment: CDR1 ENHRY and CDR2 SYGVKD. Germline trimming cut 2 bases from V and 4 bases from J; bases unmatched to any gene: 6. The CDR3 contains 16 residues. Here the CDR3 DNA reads TGTGCCATCAGTGAGGAAACTAGCGGGGGAGGAGAGACCCAGTACTTC. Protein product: CAISEETSGGGETQYF.

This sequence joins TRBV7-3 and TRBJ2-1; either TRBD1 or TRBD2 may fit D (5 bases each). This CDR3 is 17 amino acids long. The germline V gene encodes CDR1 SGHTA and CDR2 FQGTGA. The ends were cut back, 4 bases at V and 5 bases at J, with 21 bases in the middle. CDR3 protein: CASSSMPGPKKNNEQFF. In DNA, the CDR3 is TGTGCCAGCAGCTCGATGCCGGGACCTAAAAAGAACAATGAGCAGTTCTTC.

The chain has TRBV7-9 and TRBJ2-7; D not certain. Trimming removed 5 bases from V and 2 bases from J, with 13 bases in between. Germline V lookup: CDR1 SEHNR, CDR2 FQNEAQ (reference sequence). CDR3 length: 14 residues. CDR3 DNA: TGTGCCAGCAGCCTTGGACGGGCCCCCTACGAGCAGTACTTC. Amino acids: CASSLGRAPYEQYF.

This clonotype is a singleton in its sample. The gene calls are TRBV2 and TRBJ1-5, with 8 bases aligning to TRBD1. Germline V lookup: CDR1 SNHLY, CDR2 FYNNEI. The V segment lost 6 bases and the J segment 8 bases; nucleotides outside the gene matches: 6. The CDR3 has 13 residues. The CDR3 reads CASRPTGEEPQHF. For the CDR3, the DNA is TGTGCCAGCAGGCCGACAGGGGAAGAGCCCCAGCATTTT.

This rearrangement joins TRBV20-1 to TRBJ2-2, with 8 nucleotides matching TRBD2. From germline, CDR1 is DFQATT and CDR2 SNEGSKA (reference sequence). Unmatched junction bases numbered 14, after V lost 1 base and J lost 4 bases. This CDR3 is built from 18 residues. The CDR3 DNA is TGCAGTGCTAGAGGGCCACTAGCGGAGCGGGGGACCACCGGGGAGCTGTTTTTT. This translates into CSARGPLAERGTTGELFF.